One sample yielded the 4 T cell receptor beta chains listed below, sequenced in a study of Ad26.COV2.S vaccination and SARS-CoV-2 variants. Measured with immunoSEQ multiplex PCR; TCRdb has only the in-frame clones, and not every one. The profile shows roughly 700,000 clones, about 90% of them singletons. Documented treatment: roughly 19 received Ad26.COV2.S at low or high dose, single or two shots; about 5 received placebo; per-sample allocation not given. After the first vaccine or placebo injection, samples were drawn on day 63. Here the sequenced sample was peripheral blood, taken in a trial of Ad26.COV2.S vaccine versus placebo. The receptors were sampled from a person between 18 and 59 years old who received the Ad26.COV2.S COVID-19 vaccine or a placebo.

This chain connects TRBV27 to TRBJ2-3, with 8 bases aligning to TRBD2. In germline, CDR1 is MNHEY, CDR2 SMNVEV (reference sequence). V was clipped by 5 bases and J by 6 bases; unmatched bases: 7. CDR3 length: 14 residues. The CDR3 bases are TGTGCCAGCAGTCCCGGGGGGGCCGACGATACGCAGTATTTT. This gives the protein CASSPGGADDTQYF.

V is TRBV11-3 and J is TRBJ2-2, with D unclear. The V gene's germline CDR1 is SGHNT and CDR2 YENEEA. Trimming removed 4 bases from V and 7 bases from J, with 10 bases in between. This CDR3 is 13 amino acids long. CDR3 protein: CASSYTLFGELFF. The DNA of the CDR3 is TGTGCCAGCAGCTATACCTTATTCGGGGAGCTGTTTTTT.

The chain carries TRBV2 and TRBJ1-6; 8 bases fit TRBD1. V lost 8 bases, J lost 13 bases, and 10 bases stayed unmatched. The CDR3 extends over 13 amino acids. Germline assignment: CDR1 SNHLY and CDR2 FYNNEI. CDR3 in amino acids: CASRSYDRGPLHF. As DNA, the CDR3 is TGTGCCAGCCGATCCTACGACAGGGGTCCCCTCCACTTT.

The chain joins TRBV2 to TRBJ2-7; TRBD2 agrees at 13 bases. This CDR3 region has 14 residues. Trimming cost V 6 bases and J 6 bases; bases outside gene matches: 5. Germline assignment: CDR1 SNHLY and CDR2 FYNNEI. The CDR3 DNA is TGTGCCAGCAGGAGAGGGACTAGCGGGACCGAGCAGTACTTC. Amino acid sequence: CASRRGTSGTEQYF.